These T cell receptor beta chains were read from a single sample in a study of cytomegalovirus exposure and HLA in healthy donors. Produced via immunoSEQ multiplex PCR; TCRdb's table is partial and in-frame only. The sample has about 84,000 clones; approximately 91% are singletons. Sequenced input: PBMCs. Receptors originate from a man aged 25 to 40 in good health and CMV-seronegative. Both conserved end residues are part of each CDR3. Fields, in order: D gene, clone size, J gene, V gene, CDR3 protein, CDR3 DNA. A D gene is named only where the DNA matches it firmly. Clone size is not always given. Where it is, it says once, few, many or a class for expanded clones.

d_call: TRBD1
clone_size: -
j_call: TRBJ1-3
v_call: TRBV5-1
cdr3_aa: CASSSTPTGGEGNTIYF
cdr3_nt: TGCGCCAGCAGCTCGACACCGACAGGGGGGGAAGGAAACACCATATATTTT

d_call: -
clone_size: -
j_call: TRBJ2-1
v_call: TRBV4-1
cdr3_aa: CASSQESFGLLSSYNEQFF
cdr3_nt: TGCGCCAGCAGCCAAGAGAGTTTCGGACTACTGAGCTCCTACAATGAGCAGTTCTTC

d_call: TRBD1
clone_size: -
j_call: TRBJ1-2
v_call: TRBV28
cdr3_aa: CASTYSDRVYGYTF
cdr3_nt: TGTGCCAGCACCTATTCCGACAGGGTCTATGGCTACACCTTC

d_call: TRBD1
clone_size: -
j_call: TRBJ2-5
v_call: TRBV28
cdr3_aa: CASRPRSFRDRGLQETQYF
cdr3_nt: TGTGCCAGCAGACCTCGATCGTTCCGGGACAGGGGACTTCAAGAGACCCAGTACTTC

d_call: TRBD2
clone_size: few
j_call: TRBJ2-3
v_call: TRBV2
cdr3_aa: CASSDLAGGHSPDTQYF
cdr3_nt: TGTGCCAGCAGTGACCTAGCGGGAGGGCACTCCCCAGATACGCAGTATTTT

d_call: TRBD1
clone_size: -
j_call: TRBJ1-6
v_call: TRBV5-1
cdr3_aa: CASSRQGAIGNSPLHF
cdr3_nt: TGCGCCAGCAGCCGACAGGGGGCTATCGGTAATTCACCCCTCCACTTT

d_call: -
clone_size: -
j_call: TRBJ2-7
v_call: TRBV5-1
cdr3_aa: CASSGFGQANEQYF
cdr3_nt: TGCGCCAGCAGCGGATTTGGGCAGGCAAACGAGCAGTACTTC

d_call: TRBD2
clone_size: once
j_call: TRBJ2-3
v_call: TRBV5-6
cdr3_aa: CASSLGGGYTDTQYF
cdr3_nt: TGTGCCAGCAGCTTGGGCGGGGGATACACAGATACGCAGTATTTT

d_call: -
clone_size: -
j_call: TRBJ2-5
v_call: TRBV18
cdr3_aa: CASSLYLDPRGETQYF
cdr3_nt: TGTGCCAGCTCACTATATCTGGACCCTCGGGGAGAGACCCAGTACTTC

d_call: -
clone_size: -
j_call: TRBJ2-5
v_call: TRBV28
cdr3_aa: CASSRSLNIETQYF
cdr3_nt: TGTGCCAGCAGTCGTTCCCTTAATATTGAGACCCAGTACTTC

d_call: -
clone_size: -
j_call: TRBJ1-1
v_call: TRBV28
cdr3_aa: CASSPGVRHLMNTEAFF
cdr3_nt: TGTGCCAGCAGTCCCGGGGTGCGCCACCTGATGAACACTGAAGCTTTCTTT

d_call: -
clone_size: -
j_call: TRBJ1-1
v_call: TRBV19
cdr3_aa: CASSISGYLNTEAFF
cdr3_nt: TGTGCCAGTAGTATAAGCGGGTACCTGAACACTGAAGCTTTCTTT

d_call: -
clone_size: -
j_call: TRBJ2-5
v_call: TRBV19
cdr3_aa: CASSTTAQKETQYF
cdr3_nt: TGTGCCAGTAGTACAACAGCACAGAAAGAGACCCAGTACTTC

d_call: -
clone_size: -
j_call: TRBJ2-7
v_call: TRBV28
cdr3_aa: CASSFAILYEQYF
cdr3_nt: TGTGCCAGCAGTTTTGCGATTCTCTACGAGCAGTACTTC

d_call: -
clone_size: once
j_call: TRBJ1-5
v_call: TRBV27
cdr3_aa: CASSYDRNQPQHF
cdr3_nt: TGTGCCAGCAGCTATGACAGGAATCAGCCCCAGCATTTT

d_call: TRBD1
clone_size: -
j_call: TRBJ1-1
v_call: TRBV25-1
cdr3_aa: CASSAWTGVTEAFF
cdr3_nt: TGTGCCAGCAGTGCGTGGACAGGCGTTACTGAAGCTTTCTTT

d_call: TRBD2
clone_size: -
j_call: TRBJ2-3
v_call: TRBV28
cdr3_aa: CASRPFSGRGFTDTQYF
cdr3_nt: TGTGCCAGCAGACCGTTTAGCGGGAGAGGGTTCACAGATACGCAGTATTTT

d_call: -
clone_size: -
j_call: TRBJ2-1
v_call: TRBV6-5
cdr3_aa: CASSYSQGTNEQFF
cdr3_nt: TGTGCCAGCAGTTACTCCCAGGGAACGAATGAGCAGTTCTTC

d_call: -
clone_size: -
j_call: TRBJ2-2
v_call: TRBV19
cdr3_aa: CASSPLASNTGELFF
cdr3_nt: TGTGCCAGTAGTCCCCTAGCCTCGAACACCGGGGAGCTGTTTTTT

d_call: -
clone_size: -
j_call: TRBJ2-2
v_call: TRBV9
cdr3_aa: CASSVGLANTGELFF
cdr3_nt: TGTGCCAGCAGCGTAGGACTAGCGAACACCGGGGAGCTGTTTTTT

d_call: -
clone_size: -
j_call: TRBJ2-3
v_call: TRBV2
cdr3_aa: CASTYVRGQSPDTQYF
cdr3_nt: TGTGCCAGCACCTACGTACGTGGACAGTCTCCAGATACGCAGTATTTT

d_call: -
clone_size: -
j_call: TRBJ2-2
v_call: TRBV2
cdr3_aa: CASSQLAGNTGELFF
cdr3_nt: TGTGCCAGCAGCCAACTCGCGGGAAACACCGGGGAGCTGTTTTTT

d_call: TRBD1
clone_size: -
j_call: TRBJ2-7
v_call: TRBV28
cdr3_aa: CASSLYGGQGFYEQYF
cdr3_nt: TGTGCCAGCAGTTTATATGGGGGACAGGGTTTCTACGAGCAGTACTTC

d_call: -
clone_size: -
j_call: TRBJ1-5
v_call: TRBV4-1
cdr3_aa: CASSQEESNQPQHF
cdr3_nt: TGCGCCAGCAGCCAAGAAGAGAGCAATCAGCCCCAGCATTTT

d_call: -
clone_size: few
j_call: TRBJ1-6
v_call: TRBV28
cdr3_aa: CASGPATGIPLHF
cdr3_nt: TGTGCCAGCGGGCCGGCGACCGGAATACCCCTCCACTTT

d_call: TRBD2
clone_size: -
j_call: TRBJ2-3
v_call: TRBV7-3
cdr3_aa: CASSLTASGRGNPSTDTQYF
cdr3_nt: TGTGCCAGCAGCTTAACGGCTAGCGGGAGGGGTAACCCTAGCACAGATACGCAGTATTTT

d_call: -
clone_size: -
j_call: TRBJ2-3
v_call: TRBV10-1
cdr3_aa: CASSENGRVVPTTLLADTQYF
cdr3_nt: TGCGCCAGCAGTGAGAATGGTCGGGTGGTTCCCACAACTTTGCTTGCAGATACGCAGTATTTT

d_call: TRBD2
clone_size: -
j_call: TRBJ2-1
v_call: TRBV6-1
cdr3_aa: CASGGAYNEQFF
cdr3_nt: TGTGCCAGCGGGGGGGCCTACAATGAGCAGTTCTTC

d_call: -
clone_size: once
j_call: TRBJ1-3
v_call: TRBV5-1
cdr3_aa: CASSLVAGADSNTIYF
cdr3_nt: TGCGCCAGCAGCTTGGTTGCGGGGGCGGACTCAAACACCATATATTTT

d_call: -
clone_size: -
j_call: TRBJ2-1
v_call: TRBV7-2
cdr3_aa: CASSLARVRSYNEQFF
cdr3_nt: TGTGCCAGCAGCTTAGCCCGGGTGCGGTCCTACAATGAGCAGTTCTTC

d_call: TRBD2
clone_size: -
j_call: TRBJ2-3
v_call: TRBV28
cdr3_aa: CASSLEFRASGEIDTQYF
cdr3_nt: TGTGCCAGCAGTTTAGAGTTTCGGGCTAGCGGGGAAATAGATACGCAGTATTTT

d_call: TRBD1
clone_size: -
j_call: TRBJ1-5
v_call: TRBV9
cdr3_aa: CASSVVEAGQGKEPQHF
cdr3_nt: TGTGCCAGCAGCGTAGTTGAAGCCGGACAGGGAAAGGAGCCCCAGCATTTT

d_call: -
clone_size: -
j_call: TRBJ1-6
v_call: TRBV9
cdr3_aa: CASSVKQSSYNSPLHF
cdr3_nt: TGTGCCAGCAGCGTAAAACAGAGCTCCTATAATTCACCCCTCCACTTT

d_call: -
clone_size: -
j_call: TRBJ2-1
v_call: TRBV5-1
cdr3_aa: CASSLELANEQFF
cdr3_nt: TGCGCCAGCAGCTTGGAACTAGCCAATGAGCAGTTCTTC

d_call: TRBD1
clone_size: -
j_call: TRBJ2-2
v_call: TRBV6-1
cdr3_aa: CASSSGTENTGELFF
cdr3_nt: TGTGCCAGCAGTTCCGGGACAGAGAACACCGGGGAGCTGTTTTTT

d_call: TRBD1
clone_size: -
j_call: TRBJ2-3
v_call: TRBV10-1
cdr3_aa: CASSERTGFQTDTQYF
cdr3_nt: TGCGCCAGCAGTGAGCGGACAGGGTTTCAGACAGATACGCAGTATTTT

d_call: TRBD2
clone_size: -
j_call: TRBJ2-7
v_call: TRBV27
cdr3_aa: CASKISGSLYEQYF
cdr3_nt: TGTGCCAGCAAGATTAGCGGGAGCCTCTACGAGCAGTACTTC

d_call: TRBD1
clone_size: -
j_call: TRBJ2-1
v_call: TRBV7-9
cdr3_aa: CASSSYRGLNEQFF
cdr3_nt: TGTGCCAGCAGCAGCTACAGGGGGCTCAATGAGCAGTTCTTC

d_call: -
clone_size: -
j_call: TRBJ1-2
v_call: TRBV2
cdr3_aa: CASSERRGDGYTF
cdr3_nt: TGTGCCAGCAGTGAACGCAGGGGCGATGGCTACACCTTC

d_call: -
clone_size: -
j_call: TRBJ2-7
v_call: TRBV5-4
cdr3_aa: CASSLRGASYEQYF
cdr3_nt: TGTGCCAGCAGCCTCAGGGGGGCCTCCTACGAGCAGTACTTC

d_call: -
clone_size: -
j_call: TRBJ1-1
v_call: TRBV28
cdr3_aa: CASPQDRQIGFTSEAFF
cdr3_nt: TGTGCCAGCCCCCAGGACAGACAAATAGGGTTTACAAGTGAAGCTTTCTTT

d_call: -
clone_size: -
j_call: TRBJ2-1
v_call: TRBV19
cdr3_aa: CASSTQVGGYNEQFF
cdr3_nt: TGTGCCAGTAGTACCCAAGTAGGGGGATACAATGAGCAGTTCTTC

d_call: TRBD1
clone_size: -
j_call: TRBJ1-1
v_call: TRBV9
cdr3_aa: CASSEGAGTVNTEAFF
cdr3_nt: TGTGCCAGCAGCGAGGGAGCCGGGACAGTGAACACTGAAGCTTTCTTT

d_call: TRBD1
clone_size: -
j_call: TRBJ2-7
v_call: TRBV11-1
cdr3_aa: CASSTPGTGDEQYF
cdr3_nt: TGTGCCAGCTCAACGCCCGGGACAGGGGACGAGCAGTACTTC

d_call: -
clone_size: -
j_call: TRBJ2-7
v_call: TRBV5-1
cdr3_aa: CASSLLTETYEQYF
cdr3_nt: TGCGCCAGCAGCTTACTCACAGAGACCTACGAGCAGTACTTC

d_call: TRBD1
clone_size: -
j_call: TRBJ1-6
v_call: TRBV6-5
cdr3_aa: CASSYARGLPSPLHF
cdr3_nt: TGTGCCAGCAGTTACGCTAGGGGGCTCCCTTCACCCCTCCACTTT

d_call: TRBD1
clone_size: -
j_call: TRBJ1-5
v_call: TRBV28
cdr3_aa: CATRHGPGQASHLPYYSNQPQHF
cdr3_nt: TGTGCCACGCGGCATGGTCCGGGACAGGCTTCTCATCTTCCCTACTATAGCAATCAGCCCCAGCATTTT

d_call: TRBD2
clone_size: -
j_call: TRBJ2-5
v_call: TRBV9
cdr3_aa: CASSPRVAGVSGGGREETQYF
cdr3_nt: TGTGCCAGCAGCCCCCGGGTGGCGGGGGTCTCTGGCGGGGGGCGGGAGGAGACCCAGTACTTC

d_call: -
clone_size: -
j_call: TRBJ1-3
v_call: TRBV29-1
cdr3_aa: CSVAKGGGNTIYF
cdr3_nt: TGCAGCGTTGCAAAGGGAGGTGGAAACACCATATATTTT

d_call: -
clone_size: -
j_call: TRBJ2-4
v_call: TRBV25-1
cdr3_aa: CASSAIRSSKPNIQYF
cdr3_nt: TGTGCCAGCAGTGCTATACGGAGCTCGAAACCCAACATTCAGTACTTC

d_call: TRBD1
clone_size: once
j_call: TRBJ1-1
v_call: TRBV9
cdr3_aa: CASSERDRQRGTEAFF
cdr3_nt: TGTGCCAGCAGCGAGAGGGACAGACAAAGGGGGACTGAAGCTTTCTTT

d_call: -
clone_size: few
j_call: TRBJ2-7
v_call: TRBV10-1
cdr3_aa: CASSESGEYEQYF
cdr3_nt: TGCGCCAGCAGTGAGAGCGGAGAATACGAGCAGTACTTC